One sample yielded the 29 T cell receptor beta chains listed below, sequenced in a study of Graves' ophthalmopathy and Graves' hyperthyroidism (dated by TCRdb to the late 2010s). These reads were obtained on an Illumina HiSeq 2000. For repertoire sequencing, TCR beta CDR3 regions were amplified from RNA transcripts. HTBI primers and the Qiagen OneStep RT-PCR kit were used in a first-round RT-PCR, which was followed by a second-round multiplex PCR, size selection and purification. TCRdb reran the public reads through fastp at Q25 and MiXCR, keeping productive beta chains. Records with the same CDR3 protein are collapsed into one entry carrying the most frequent genes and DNA. The sample table records 200,000 to 250,000 distinct CDR3 sequences; around 42% of these occur just once. The ten largest make up about half of the sample. Specimen: peripheral blood. The receptors come from an adult man with Graves' ophthalmopathy.

A few counts support this clonotype. The rearrangement links TRBV7-6 to TRBJ2-7; 8 bases are shared with TRBD1. CDR1 is SGHVS and CDR2 is FNYEAQ in the germline V gene. The CDR3 runs to 14 residues. Unmatched junction bases numbered 8, after V lost 5 bases and J lost 5 bases. The CDR3 bases are TGTGCCAGCAGCACCACCGAACAGGGGGACGAGCAGTACTTC. This encodes CASSTTEQGDEQYF.

Here the CDR3 DNA reads TGTGCCAGCACCCAATCGAGGCAGGGGGTTTATAATTCACCCCTCCACTTT. Amino acid sequence: CASTQSRQGVYNSPLHF. The chain has TRBV10-3 and TRBJ1-6; 7 nucleotides align to TRBD1. The germline CDR1 and CDR2 sequences are ENHRY and SYGVKD. The trim removed 10 bases at V and 4 bases at J, leaving 16 bases unmatched. The CDR3 is 17 residues long.

This clonotype was counted between two and nine times. V and J are TRBV19 and TRBJ1-2; TRBD1 is a possible D gene (5 bases). In germline, CDR1 is LNHDA, CDR2 SQIVND (reference sequence). The CDR3 contains 14 residues. The V gene lost 4 bases and the J gene lost 5 bases, with 14 bases spanning the gap. CDR3 sequence: CASSTSGTEYGYTF. CDR3 bases: TGTGCCAGTAGTACCTCCGGGACGGAGTATGGCTACACCTTC.

The sample holds one count of this clonotype. This CDR3 reads CASSDSAKRTGELFF. CDR3 nucleotide sequence: TGTGCCAGCAGCGACAGCGCAAAGAGGACCGGGGAGCTGTTTTTT. The chain combines TRBV9 with TRBJ2-2; D remains unclear. The CDR3 length is 15 residues. The V end was cut by 3 bases, the J end by 5 bases, with 14 bases between. Looked up from germline, CDR1 is SGDLS and CDR2 is YYNGEE.

This clonotype appeared many times. The chain employs TRBV7-3 and TRBJ1-1; D remains ambiguous. V lost 4 bases, J lost 2 bases, and 8 bases lay in between. The CDR3 totals 13 residues. Germline V lookup: CDR1 SGHTA, CDR2 FQGTGA. CDR3 nucleotides: TGTGCCAGCAGCTGGACCACTAACACTGAAGCTTTCTTT. Its protein is CASSWTTNTEAFF.

This chain joins TRBV2 and TRBJ1-5, with D possibly matching TRBD1 (6 bases). This CDR3 spans 14 amino acids. Trimming stripped 5 bases from V and 6 bases from J, with 14 bases between. Germline-derived CDR1 and CDR2 are SNHLY and FYNNEI. This chain's CDR3 is CASSFGGAVQPQHF. The DNA of the CDR3 is TGTGCCAGCAGTTTTGGGGGCGCGGTTCAGCCCCAGCATTTT.

This clonotype was seen only once. The rearrangement joins TRBV11-1 to TRBJ1-1, with 9 bases that match TRBD1. CDR3 length: 15 residues. Germline loops: CDR1 SGHAT, CDR2 FQDESV (reference sequence). With 3 bases clipped from V and 2 bases from J, the junction kept 4 bases outside the gene matches. The CDR3 region is CASSLLGQGNTEAFF. DNA of the CDR3: TGTGCCAGCAGCTTGTTGGGACAGGGCAACACTGAAGCTTTCTTT.

The chain has TRBV28 and TRBJ2-5, with D perhaps TRBD2 (6 bases). Looked up from germline, CDR1 is MDHEN and CDR2 is SYDVKM. V gave up 5 bases and J gave up 5 bases, with 18 bases separating them. The CDR3 sequence is 15 residues long. CDR3 coding DNA: TGTGCCAGCAGTCCCCGGGGGAGGCCACGGGAGACCCAGTACTTC. This translates into CASSPRGRPRETQYF.

This clonotype was detected once. The genes are TRBV20-1 and TRBJ2-7; no firm D call. This CDR3 spans 14 amino acids. CDR1 is DFQATT and CDR2 is SNEGSKA in the germline V gene (reference sequence). V was clipped by 0 bases and J by 6 bases, with 15 bases between them. This CDR3 is CSAREAPTRPEQYF. Here the CDR3 DNA reads TGCAGTGCTAGAGAGGCCCCCACTCGTCCCGAGCAGTACTTC.

This clonotype has just a few counts. The rearrangement uses TRBV7-2 and TRBJ2-2; perhaps TRBD2 as D (6 bases). The germline V gene has CDR1 SGHTA and CDR2 FQGNSA. With 1 base removed from V and 6 bases from J, the gap between germline ends came to 12 bases. CDR3 length: 15 residues. The CDR3 DNA is TGTGCCAGCAGCTTAGATTCGTGGGAGGCCGGGGAGCTGTTTTTT. Its translation is CASSLDSWEAGELFF.

This clonotype was recorded only once. The rearrangement links TRBV7-9 to TRBJ1-1; D call uncertain. This CDR3 has 8 amino acids. From germline, CDR1 is SEHNR and CDR2 FQNEAQ (reference sequence). V was trimmed by 7 bases and J by 11 bases, leaving 5 bases between them. The CDR3 spells CASIVAFF. The CDR3 DNA reads TGTGCCAGCATAGTCGCTTTCTTT.

The chain links TRBV2 to TRBJ2-7; D is perhaps TRBD1 (5 bases). The closer fit of TRBJ2-5 to the DNA end suggests the J call may be wrong. Germline CDR1 reads SNHLY; CDR2 reads FYNNEI. CDR3 size: 15 residues. CDR3 loop: CASKERRAYQETQYF. DNA of the CDR3: TGTGCCAGCAAAGAGCGCAGGGCCTACCAAGAGACCCAGTACTTC.

The chain uses TRBV10-3 and TRBJ1-3, with TRBD1 identical over 10 bases. This CDR3 spans 15 amino acids. Germline V gene sequence: CDR1 ENHRY, CDR2 SYGVKD. The junction had 5 bases not matched to a gene; V was cut back by 5 bases and J by 4 bases. As DNA, the CDR3 is TGTGCCATCAGTCCGGGACAGGGGAAAGGAAACACCATATATTTT. This gives the protein CAISPGQGKGNTIYF.

V and J are TRBV10-3 and TRBJ2-5; D might be TRBD1 or TRBD2, each matching 6 bases. V dropped 8 bases and J dropped 5 bases, with 27 bases sitting between them. This CDR3 contains 17 residues. CDR1 is ENHRY, CDR2 SYGVKD, per germline. The CDR3 loop is CAIWGGVGQPWKETQYF. CDR3 nucleotides: TGTGCCATCTGGGGAGGCGTTGGACAGCCCTGGAAGGAGACCCAGTACTTC.

Remarks on this clonotype: A much larger clone differs by one base, so this may be a read error. The CDR3 is CASRGQGHYGYTF. CDR3 DNA sequence: TGTGCCAGCAGGGGACAGGGGCACTATGGCTACACCTTC. This chain links TRBV6-4 with TRBJ1-2; 10 nucleotides agree with TRBD1. CDR1 is MRHNA and CDR2 is SNTAGT in the germline V gene. This CDR3 has 13 amino acids. J was trimmed by 3 bases and V by 6 bases; bases with no gene match: 1.

J is TRBJ2-5 and V is TRBV9; the D call may be TRBD1 or TRBD2 (6 bases each). There are 15 residues in the CDR3. Trimming removed 2 bases from V and 3 bases from J, with 14 bases in between. Germline V gene lookup returns CDR1 SGDLS and CDR2 YYNGEE. The CDR3 region has the DNA TGTGCCAGCAGCGTCTTGTCAGGGGAGGAAGAGACCCAGTACTTC. Translated, it gives CASSVLSGEEETQYF.

This clonotype was found once. An end of the junction does not agree with germline; a read error may underlie this. The genes are TRBV2 and TRBJ1-4; TRBD1 matches 9 bases. Germline CDR1 SNHLY, CDR2 FYNNEI. The CDR3 extends over 15 amino acids. The CDR3: CASSQRDRASEKLFF. The CDR3 bases are TGCGCCAGCAGCCAGAGGGACAGGGCGTCGGAAAAACTGTTTTTT.

To note about this clonotype: The junction departs from germline at one end; a sequencing error may be responsible. The chain joins TRBV10-3 to TRBJ2-2; no clear D gene. The CDR3 spans 14 residues. Germline V gives CDR1 ENHRY, CDR2 SYGVKD. CDR3 residues: CASSYSSGHGELFF. In DNA, the CDR3 is TGTGCCAGCAGTTACTCGTCGGGCCACGGGGAGCTGTTTTTT.

This chain connects TRBV7-2 to TRBJ1-6; D remains ambiguous. Per the germline V gene, CDR1 is SGHTA and CDR2 is FQGNSA. Trimming left V 5 bases short and J 3 bases short, with 8 bases between. The CDR3 runs to 14 residues. In DNA form, the CDR3 reads TGTGCCAGCAGCCAAGACTACTATAATTCACCCCTCCACTTT. As protein: CASSQDYYNSPLHF.

This clonotype has only a few counts. The chain uses TRBV20-1 and TRBJ1-1, with a possible D match to TRBD1 (6 bases). Germline CDR1 and CDR2: DFQATT and SNEGSKA (reference sequence). The CDR3 covers 13 residues. V dropped 0 bases and J dropped 6 bases, with 11 bases sitting between them. CDR3 amino acids: CSARDGGPAEAFF. The CDR3 coding sequence is TGCAGTGCTAGAGACGGGGGGCCCGCTGAAGCTTTCTTT.

The J gene is TRBJ2-3, the V gene TRBV10-3; possible D gene TRBD1, 5 bases. V was shortened by 10 bases and J by 0 bases, with 17 bases between the two germline ends. Germline CDR1 is ENHRY and CDR2 is SYGVKD. The CDR3 sequence is 15 residues long. The CDR3 loop is CATGPLEVSTDTQYF. The CDR3 DNA reads TGTGCCACAGGGCCTTTAGAAGTGAGCACAGATACGCAGTATTTT.

This clonotype was recorded only once. J is TRBJ2-7 and V is TRBV19, with D unclear. The CDR3 spans 16 residues. Trimming pared 2 bases from V and 3 bases from J, leaving 17 bases between. Germline V gene data show CDR1 as LNHDA and CDR2 as SQIVND (reference sequence). CDR3 amino acids: CASSISLNDAGYEQYF. The CDR3 coding sequence is TGTGCCAGTAGTATATCCCTTAACGACGCAGGCTACGAGCAGTACTTC.

Only a few counts were recorded for this clonotype. The chain couples TRBV28 to TRBJ1-5; D ambiguous. Trimming shortened V by 4 bases and J by 3 bases, and 16 bases separated the two germline ends. The CDR3 is made up of 16 amino acids. CDR1 and CDR2 (germline): MDHEN, SYDVKM. The CDR3 is CASSSYSTAPNQPQHF. The CDR3 coding sequence is TGTGCCAGCAGTTCCTACTCAACGGCCCCCAATCAGCCCCAGCATTTT.

The chain uses TRBV7-6 and TRBJ2-7; TRBD1 is a possible D gene (5 bases). CDR1 is SGHVS, CDR2 FNYEAQ, per germline. This CDR3 contains 14 residues. V dropped 4 bases and J dropped 5 bases, with 15 bases sitting between them. In nucleotides, the CDR3 is TGTGCCAGCAGCTCGTACCAGGGTCACCACGAGCAGTACTTC. Protein: CASSSYQGHHEQYF.

The rearrangement uses TRBV2 and TRBJ1-4; the D is unclear. The CDR3 length is 14 residues. Looked up from germline, CDR1 is SNHLY and CDR2 is FYNNEI. V gave up 8 bases and J gave up 0 bases, with 10 bases separating them. This CDR3 reads CASSPYTTNEKLFF. Here the CDR3 DNA reads TGTGCCAGCTCACCTTATACAACTAATGAAAAACTGTTTTTT.

The chain combines TRBV15 with TRBJ2-5; D is ambiguous. Per the germline V gene, CDR1 is LNHNV and CDR2 is YYDKDF (reference sequence). CDR3 length equals 15 residues. V lost 0 bases to trimming and J lost 0 bases, with 8 bases between them. Here the CDR3 reads CATSRDLGYQETQYF. The CDR3 region has the DNA TGTGCCACCAGCAGAGATCTGGGCTACCAAGAGACCCAGTACTTC.

This clonotype was detected a few times. The rearrangement joins TRBV15 to TRBJ2-5; the match to TRBD2 covers 11 bases. This CDR3 has 16 amino acids. Germline CDR1 and CDR2: LNHNV and YYDKDF (reference sequence). After removal of 6 bases from V and 5 bases from J, the junction contained 11 bases not matched to a gene. This CDR3 is CATRRTSGRTRETQYF. For the CDR3, the DNA is TGTGCCACCAGGCGCACTAGCGGGAGAACCCGCGAGACCCAGTACTTC.

This clonotype was seen a few times. The rearrangement joins TRBV9 to TRBJ1-6; D unresolved. The CDR3 runs to 17 residues. Trimming removed 0 bases at V and 6 bases at J, with 16 bases between. CDR1 SGDLS and CDR2 YYNGEE come from the germline V gene. The CDR3 DNA reads TGTGCCAGCAGCGTAGAAAGGAAACCTTACCCTAATTCACCCCTCCACTTT. Amino acid sequence: CASSVERKPYPNSPLHF.

CDR3 amino acids: CASSERMGQGFGYTF. The CDR3 DNA follows: TGTGCCAGCAGTGAACGTATGGGACAGGGATTTGGCTACACCTTC. The chain combines TRBV12-3 or TRBV12-4 with TRBJ1-2; TRBD1 agrees at 9 bases. Trimming took 5 bases from V and 7 from J; bases not matched to a gene: 11. This CDR3 contains 15 residues.